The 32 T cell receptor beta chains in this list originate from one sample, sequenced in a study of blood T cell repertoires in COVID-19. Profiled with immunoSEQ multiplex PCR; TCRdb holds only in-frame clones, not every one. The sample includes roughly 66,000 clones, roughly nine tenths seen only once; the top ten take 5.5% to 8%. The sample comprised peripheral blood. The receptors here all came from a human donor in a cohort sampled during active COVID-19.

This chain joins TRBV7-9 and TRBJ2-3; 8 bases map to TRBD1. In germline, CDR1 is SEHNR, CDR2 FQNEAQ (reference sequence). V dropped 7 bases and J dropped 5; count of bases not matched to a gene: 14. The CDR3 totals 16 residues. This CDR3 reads CASIPSGTGWGDTQYF. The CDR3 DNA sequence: TGTGCCAGCATCCCGTCCGGGACAGGCTGGGGAGATACGCAGTATTTT.

CDR3 sequence: CASSPGGTSGGRRGSYNEQFF. CDR3 nucleotide sequence: TGTGCCAGCAGCCCAGGAGGGACTAGCGGGGGACGTCGGGGCTCCTACAATGAGCAGTTCTTC. The gene calls are TRBV9 and TRBJ2-1; 14 bases are shared with TRBD2. V lost 4 bases, J lost 0 bases, and 15 bases stayed unmatched. Per the germline V gene, CDR1 is SGDLS and CDR2 is YYNGEE. The CDR3 loop spans 21 amino acids.

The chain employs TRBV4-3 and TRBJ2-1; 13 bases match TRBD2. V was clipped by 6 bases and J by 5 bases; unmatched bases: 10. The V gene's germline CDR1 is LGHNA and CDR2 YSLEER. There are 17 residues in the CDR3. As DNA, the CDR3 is TGCGCCAGCAGACGCGGGACTAGCGGGGCGGGTAACAATGAGCAGTTCTTC. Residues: CASRRGTSGAGNNEQFF.

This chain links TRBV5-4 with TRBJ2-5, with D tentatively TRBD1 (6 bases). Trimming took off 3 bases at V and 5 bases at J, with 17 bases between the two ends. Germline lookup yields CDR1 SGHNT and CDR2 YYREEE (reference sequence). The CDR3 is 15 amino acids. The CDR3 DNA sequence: TGTGCCAGCAGCTCGGGACACCTAAGGGGGGAGACCCAGTACTTC. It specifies CASSSGHLRGETQYF.

CDR3 residues: CASRPDRGRGYGYTF. In DNA, the CDR3 is TGTGCCAGCAGACCCGACAGGGGGCGCGGGTATGGCTACACCTTC. The chain combines TRBV25-1 with TRBJ1-2, with 10 bases matching TRBD1. CDR1 and CDR2 from the germline V gene are MGHDK and SYGVNS. The CDR3 is made up of 15 amino acids. J was trimmed by 5 bases and V by 6 bases; bases with no gene match: 9.

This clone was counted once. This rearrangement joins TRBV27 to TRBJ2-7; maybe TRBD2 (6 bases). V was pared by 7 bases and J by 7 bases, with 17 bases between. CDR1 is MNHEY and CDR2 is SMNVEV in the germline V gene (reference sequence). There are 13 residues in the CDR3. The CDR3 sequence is CASTHRESREQYF. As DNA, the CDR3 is TGTGCCAGCACCCACCGGGAGTCGAGGGAGCAGTACTTC.

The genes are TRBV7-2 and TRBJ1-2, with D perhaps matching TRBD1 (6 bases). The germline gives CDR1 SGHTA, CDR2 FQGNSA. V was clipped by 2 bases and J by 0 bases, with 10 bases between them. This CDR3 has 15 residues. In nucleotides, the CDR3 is TGTGCCAGCAGCTTACAGGGGTCACCTAACTATGGCTACACCTTC. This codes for CASSLQGSPNYGYTF.

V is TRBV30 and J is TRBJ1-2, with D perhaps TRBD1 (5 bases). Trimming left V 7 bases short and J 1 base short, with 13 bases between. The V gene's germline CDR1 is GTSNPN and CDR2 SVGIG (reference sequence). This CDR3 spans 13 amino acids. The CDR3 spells CASSDTLNYGYTF. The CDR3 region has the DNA TGTGCCTCCTCGGACACTCTTAACTATGGCTACACCTTC.

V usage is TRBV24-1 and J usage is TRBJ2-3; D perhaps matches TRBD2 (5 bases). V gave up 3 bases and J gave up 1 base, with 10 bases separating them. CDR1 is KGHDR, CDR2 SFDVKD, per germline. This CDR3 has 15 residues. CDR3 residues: CATSDRRAGTDTQYF. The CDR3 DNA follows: TGTGCCACCAGTGATCGGCGGGCGGGCACAGATACGCAGTATTTT.

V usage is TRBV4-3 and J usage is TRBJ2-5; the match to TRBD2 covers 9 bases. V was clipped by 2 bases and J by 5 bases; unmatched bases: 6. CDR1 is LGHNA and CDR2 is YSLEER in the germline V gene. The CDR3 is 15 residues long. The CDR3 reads CASSQNGAGGETQYF. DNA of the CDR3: TGCGCCAGCAGCCAAAACGGGGCGGGAGGGGAGACCCAGTACTTC.

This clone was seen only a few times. CDR3 sequence: CASSLYRDPTYEQYF. The CDR3 DNA is TGTGCCAGCAGTTTGTACAGGGACCCTACCTACGAGCAGTACTTC. This chain connects TRBV2 to TRBJ2-7, with D tentatively TRBD1 (6 bases). V was trimmed by 5 bases and J by 2 bases, leaving 16 bases between them. Germline V lookup: CDR1 SNHLY, CDR2 FYNNEI. The CDR3 totals 15 residues. The variable domain in full, with the rest retrieved from reference TRBV2 and TRBJ2-7, is EPEVTQTPSHQVTQMGQEVILRCVPISNHLYFYWYRQILGQKVEFLVSFYNNEISEKSEIFDDQFSVERPDGSNFTLKIRSTKLEDSAMYFCASSLYRDPTYEQYFGPGTRLTVT.

This CDR3 reads CASSLDGTGVTEAFF. For the CDR3, the DNA is TGCGCCAGCAGCTTGGATGGGACAGGGGTTACTGAAGCTTTCTTT. This chain joins TRBV5-1 and TRBJ1-1; TRBD1 aligns across 10 bases. CDR3 length: 15 amino acids. Per germline, CDR1 SGHRS and CDR2 YFSETQ. V trimming: 0 bases; J trimming: 5 bases; junction bases outside the gene matches: 4.

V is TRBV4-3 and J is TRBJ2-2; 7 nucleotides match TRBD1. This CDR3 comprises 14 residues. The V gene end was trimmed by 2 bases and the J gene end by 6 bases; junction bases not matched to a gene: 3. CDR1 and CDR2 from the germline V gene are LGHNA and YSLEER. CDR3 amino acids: CASSQRQGAGELFF. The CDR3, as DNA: TGCGCCAGCAGCCAAAGGCAGGGGGCCGGGGAGCTGTTTTTT.

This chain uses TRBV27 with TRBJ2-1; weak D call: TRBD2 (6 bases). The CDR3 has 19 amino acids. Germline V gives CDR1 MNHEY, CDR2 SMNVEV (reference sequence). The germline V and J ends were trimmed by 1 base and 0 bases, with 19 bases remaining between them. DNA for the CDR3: TGTGCCAGCAGTTTATGGGGGGAGGCGCTATCCACCTCCTACAATGAGCAGTTCTTC. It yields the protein CASSLWGEALSTSYNEQFF.

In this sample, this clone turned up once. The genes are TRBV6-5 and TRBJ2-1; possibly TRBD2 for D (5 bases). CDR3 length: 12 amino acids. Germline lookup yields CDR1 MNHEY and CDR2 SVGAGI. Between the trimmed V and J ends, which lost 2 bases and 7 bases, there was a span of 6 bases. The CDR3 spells CASSYEGNEQFF. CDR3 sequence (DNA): TGTGCCAGCAGTTACGAGGGAAATGAGCAGTTCTTC.

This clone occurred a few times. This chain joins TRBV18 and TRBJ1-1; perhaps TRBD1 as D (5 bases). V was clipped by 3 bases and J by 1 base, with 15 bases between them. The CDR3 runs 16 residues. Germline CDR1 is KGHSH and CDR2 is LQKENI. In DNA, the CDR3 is TGTGCCAGCTCACCCCTTTCAGGGTTAGGGAACACTGAAGCTTTCTTT. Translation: CASSPLSGLGNTEAFF.

The CDR3 DNA sequence: TGTGCCAGTAGTATGTTAGGGGGCAATCAGCCCCAGCATTTT. Translating it yields CASSMLGGNQPQHF. This sequence joins TRBV19 and TRBJ1-5; D is possibly TRBD1 (5 bases). The CDR3 length is 14 residues. Trimming removed 3 bases from V and 2 bases from J, with 8 bases in between. The germline gives CDR1 LNHDA, CDR2 SQIVND (reference sequence).

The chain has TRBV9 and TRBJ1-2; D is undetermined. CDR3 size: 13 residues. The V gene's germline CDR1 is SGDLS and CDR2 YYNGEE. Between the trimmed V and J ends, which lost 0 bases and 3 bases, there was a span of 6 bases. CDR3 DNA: TGTGCCAGCAGCGTAGAGCCTGACTATGGCTACACCTTC. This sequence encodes CASSVEPDYGYTF.

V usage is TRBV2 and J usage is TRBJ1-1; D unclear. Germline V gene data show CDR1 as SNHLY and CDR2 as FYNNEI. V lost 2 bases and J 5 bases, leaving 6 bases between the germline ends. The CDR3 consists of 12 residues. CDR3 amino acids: CASSEFVTEAFF. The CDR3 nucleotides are TGTGCCAGCAGTGAATTTGTAACTGAAGCTTTCTTT.

The CDR3 loop is CASSLTGTSGETQYF. CDR3 nucleotide sequence: TGTGCCAGCAGTTTAACCGGGACTAGCGGAGAGACCCAGTACTTC. The chain is built from TRBV6-2 or TRBV6-3 and TRBJ2-5; TRBD2 agrees at 11 bases. CDR3 length: 15 residues. Unmatched junction bases numbered 5, after V lost 4 bases and J lost 4 bases. CDR1 and CDR2 (germline): MNHEY, SVGEGT.

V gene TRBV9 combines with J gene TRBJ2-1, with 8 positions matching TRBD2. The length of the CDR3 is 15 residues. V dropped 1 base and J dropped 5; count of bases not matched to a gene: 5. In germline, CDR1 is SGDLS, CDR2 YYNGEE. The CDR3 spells CASSVNSGSDNEQFF. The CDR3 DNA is TGTGCCAGCAGCGTAAACAGCGGGAGCGACAATGAGCAGTTCTTC. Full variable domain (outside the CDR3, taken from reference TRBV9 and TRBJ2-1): DSGVTQTPKHLITATGQRVTLRCSPRSGDLSVYWYQQSLDQGLQFLIQYYNGEERAKGNILERFSAQQFPDLHSELNLSSLELGDSALYFCASSVNSGSDNEQFFGPGTRLTVL.

In DNA, the CDR3 is TGTGCCAGCAGCTTAGCTGCTAGCGCGTCGGAGACCCAGTACTTC. Amino acid sequence: CASSLAASASETQYF. The chain is built from TRBV7-2 and TRBJ2-5; D possibly corresponds to TRBD2 (6 bases). Germline V gives CDR1 SGHTA, CDR2 FQGNSA. The V and J ends lost 0 bases and 5 bases respectively, with 13 bases between them. The CDR3 length is 15 residues.

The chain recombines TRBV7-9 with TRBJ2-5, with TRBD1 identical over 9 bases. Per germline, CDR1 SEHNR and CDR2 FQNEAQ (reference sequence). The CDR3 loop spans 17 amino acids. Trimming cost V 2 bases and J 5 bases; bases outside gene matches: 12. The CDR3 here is CASSLNVSNRGRETQYF. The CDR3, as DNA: TGTGCCAGCAGCTTAAACGTGTCCAACAGGGGGCGGGAGACCCAGTACTTC.

The CDR3 loop is CAWRGGRLAKNIQYF. CDR3 nucleotides: TGTGCCTGGAGGGGCGGGAGGCTAGCCAAAAACATTCAGTACTTC. This sequence joins TRBV30 and TRBJ2-4; 8 bases match TRBD2. CDR1 is GTSNPN and CDR2 is SVGIG in the germline V gene (reference sequence). V shed 3 bases, J shed 0 bases, and the junction held 4 bases outside the gene matches. CDR3 size: 15 residues.

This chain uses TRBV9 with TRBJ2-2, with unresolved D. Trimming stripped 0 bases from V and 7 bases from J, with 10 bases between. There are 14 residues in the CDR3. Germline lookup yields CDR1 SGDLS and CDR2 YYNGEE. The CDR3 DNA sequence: TGTGCCAGCAGCGTAGCTTCGGAGAACGGGGAGCTGTTTTTT. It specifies CASSVASENGELFF.

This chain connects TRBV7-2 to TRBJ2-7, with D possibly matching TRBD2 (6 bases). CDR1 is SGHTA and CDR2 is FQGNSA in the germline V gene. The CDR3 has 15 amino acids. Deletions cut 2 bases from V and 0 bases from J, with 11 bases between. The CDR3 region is CASSLSRGSSYEQYF. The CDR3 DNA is TGTGCCAGCAGCTTAAGTCGGGGGAGCTCCTACGAGCAGTACTTC.

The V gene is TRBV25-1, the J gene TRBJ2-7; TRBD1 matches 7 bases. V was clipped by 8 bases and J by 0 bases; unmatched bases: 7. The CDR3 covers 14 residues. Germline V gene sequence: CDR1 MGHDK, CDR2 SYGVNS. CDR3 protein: CASGGQPDSYEQYF. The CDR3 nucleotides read TGTGCCAGCGGGGGACAGCCTGACTCCTACGAGCAGTACTTC.

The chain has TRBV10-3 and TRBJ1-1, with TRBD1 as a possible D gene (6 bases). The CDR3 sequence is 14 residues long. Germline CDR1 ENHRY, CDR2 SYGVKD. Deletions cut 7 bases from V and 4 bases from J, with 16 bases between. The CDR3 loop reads CAIKRVGGSTEAFF. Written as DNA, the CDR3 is TGTGCCATCAAAAGAGTAGGGGGATCCACTGAAGCTTTCTTT.

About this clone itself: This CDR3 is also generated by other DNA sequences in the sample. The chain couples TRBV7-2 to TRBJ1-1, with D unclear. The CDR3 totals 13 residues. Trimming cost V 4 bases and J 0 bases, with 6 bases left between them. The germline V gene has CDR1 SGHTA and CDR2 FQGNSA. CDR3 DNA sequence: TGTGCCAGCAGCTCGTCCTTGAACACTGAAGCTTTCTTT. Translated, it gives CASSSSLNTEAFF.

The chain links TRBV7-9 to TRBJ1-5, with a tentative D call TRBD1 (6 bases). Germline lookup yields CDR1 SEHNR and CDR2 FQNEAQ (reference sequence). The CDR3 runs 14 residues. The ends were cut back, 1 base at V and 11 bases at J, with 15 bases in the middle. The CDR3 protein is CASSLGGGWDAQHF. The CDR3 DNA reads TGTGCCAGCAGCTTAGGGGGGGGCTGGGATGCCCAGCATTTT.

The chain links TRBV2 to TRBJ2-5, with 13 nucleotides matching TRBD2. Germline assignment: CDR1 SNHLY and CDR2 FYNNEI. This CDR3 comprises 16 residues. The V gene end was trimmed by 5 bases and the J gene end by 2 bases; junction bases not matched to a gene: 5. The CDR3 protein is CASSKGLAGKQETQYF. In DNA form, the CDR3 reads TGTGCCAGCAGTAAGGGACTAGCGGGGAAGCAAGAGACCCAGTACTTC.

CDR3 residues: CASSPLGGVEQETQYF. CDR3 coding DNA: TGTGCCAGCAGTCCCCTCGGGGGAGTGGAGCAAGAGACCCAGTACTTC. The chain has TRBV27 and TRBJ2-5; D is perhaps TRBD2 (6 bases). This CDR3 region has 16 residues. Germline V gene sequence: CDR1 MNHEY, CDR2 SMNVEV (reference sequence). The germline V and J ends were trimmed by 5 bases and 2 bases, with 18 bases remaining between them.